This TCR beta chain derives from a study of shared clonotypes between healthy human individuals (dated by TCRdb to 2018 to 2021). Study-level background: The cohort comprised a couple of women and a few men aged 18 to 49 years. Between about 0.94 and 8.9 billion PBMCs per donor were obtained by leukapheresis. To estimate repertoire size and how much clonotypes are shared between individuals, the study performed deep sequencing of blood TCR repertoires from 4 to 6 healthy adults. Libraries were prepared and TCR repertoires were sequenced by different laboratories using diverse techniques, in order to increase sequencing depth and limit assay-specific biases. For each donor, CD4 naive and CD4 memory were each run on three plates, CD8 naive on two plates, and CD8 memory on one plate. Results the study describes overall, beyond this receptor: Rarefaction of sorted-subset datasets indicated incomplete sequencing despite the large sequencing depth. Across a handful of donors, about 5.2% of naive CD4, around 3.3% of naive CD8, approximately 2.5% of memory CD4, and over 0.35% of memory CD8 clonotypes were shared. Pairwise subsampling indicated that sequencing depth was expected to affect the degree of clonotype sharing among donors. Higher generation probabilities were observed for clonotypes shared by all four sorted-subset donors than for non-shared clonotypes. Only blood was sampled, and tissue TCR repertoires likely differ from those in blood. Larger estimated clonotype richness was generally found for naive subsets than for memory subsets. The genetic and exposure-history diversity represented was limited by the small number of donors.

CD8 naive samples were CD45RO-negative cells positively selected for CCR7, giving a CD45RA+CCR7+ population that excluded TemRA cells. The donors were healthy, HIV-negative adults who had no recently reported acute infections or vaccinations. All donors were Caucasian adults living in Nashville, Tennessee, USA. Blood was obtained by leukapheresis, after which PBMCs were separated by Ficoll-Histopaque density gradient centrifugation and cryopreserved in liquid nitrogen vapor phase. Analytical flow cytometry was used to check the purity and quantity of every magnetically sorted T cell population. Genomic DNA was isolated from each sorted fraction and quantified by UV absorbance on a Nanodrop 2000c. Regarding this clone: Its antigen remains unidentified. Base qualities were left out, and no much larger clone turns up one base away.

Using the deep immunoSEQ assay, multiplex PCR amplified TCR CDR3 regions from genomic DNA. Extracted genomic DNA from each cell subset was distributed evenly across all wells of several immunoSEQ 96-well plates, and each plate was treated as a replicate. For sorted subsets, roughly 190 ng of genomic DNA, equivalent to 30,000 or so T cell genomes, went into each replicate PCR. Purified libraries were quantified with a Qubit 3.0 fluorometer, sized on a Bioanalyzer 2100, and re-quantified with the KAPA Library Quantification kit. Every immunoSEQ 96-well plate was sequenced on a dedicated single-read 150-cycle Illumina NextSeq 550 flow cell. The authors' pipeline ran thus. Because only junctional sequences without quality scores were contained in the immunoSEQ output, filtering matching that applied to full-length reads could not be performed. Sequences were annotated with PyIR, a Python wrapper for IgBLAST v1.9, using IMGT germline references to assign V/J genes and CDR3. Reads were filtered out if the reads had weak V/J assignments (E-value above 1e-6), no CDR3, stop codons, out-of-frame junctions, or ambiguous translated residues. V3J clonotypes were defined by identical inferred V gene, J gene, and CDR3 amino acid sequence. The percentage overlap between two repertoires was calculated by dividing the number of shared unique clonotypes by the size of the smaller repertoire. Three approaches were used to assess repertoire richness: RTK rarefaction, the Chao1 estimator, and Recon v2.1 estimates of unobserved clonotypes. Generation probabilities for all TCRbeta clonotypes obtained by the gDNA method from a handful of donors were computed using OLGA. TCRdb took over this immuneACCESS table, retaining in-frame rearrangements with V and J assigned. Such tables are incomplete; in checked studies, under half of the missing clones stem from an unresolved V gene, and the remainder is unexplained. For V, J and clone size, that table is used; D and trimming come from the DNA. The sample table lists over 2,000,000 clones, around 95% of them with a count of one. Of the sample, roughly 1.7% falls within the top ten clones.

V was cut back by 5 bases and J by 5 bases, leaving a gap of 13 bases between them. Including cysteine and phenylalanine, the CDR3 has 13 amino acids. Only CDR3 DNA is held: 39 bases, read in frame from base 1. CDR1 and CDR2 (LNHDA, SQIVND) derive from the germline V gene (reference sequence). The sequencing input was naive CD8+ T cells from PBMCs. This specimen's cell subset or site label, interpreted: CD45RA+CCR7+. This receptor was taken from a man between 18 and 29 years old in good health. Some clones in this sample may be carry-over from other donors' samples. The chain is assembled from TRBV19 and TRBJ2-7, with the D gene too uncertain to name. The CDR3 corresponds to CASSGPLYNEQYF. The sequenced DNA: TGTGCCAGTAGTGGGCCGTTATACAACGAGCAGTACTTC.